The 4 T cell receptor beta chains below come from one sample, sequenced in a study of shared clonotypes between healthy human individuals. TCRdb's table, derived via immunoSEQ multiplex PCR, lists solely in-frame clones and lacks some. The data hold more than 400,000 clones, with about 96% observed a single time. The specimen was naive CD4+ T cells sorted from blood. Subset indicated: CD45RA+ positively selected. The receptors come from a woman in her 30s in good health.

The chain employs TRBV4-2 and TRBJ2-4, with 10 bases that match TRBD2. Germline V CDR1 and CDR2: LGHNA, YNFKEQ. The V and J ends lost 2 bases and 6 bases, in that order; junction bases with no gene match: 10. The CDR3 is 17 residues long. The CDR3 nucleotides read TGTGCCAGCAGCCAAATGAGCGGGAGGGCCCTCGGAAACATTCAGTACTTC. Translating gives CASSQMSGRALGNIQYF.

The rearrangement links TRBV28 to TRBJ1-2, with D possibly being TRBD1 (6 bases). This CDR3 is 13 amino acids long. Trimming left V 6 bases short and J 2 bases short, with 10 bases between. Germline assignment: CDR1 MDHEN and CDR2 SYDVKM. The CDR3 DNA is TGTGCCAGCAGAAAAACAGGGAACTATGGCTACACCTTC. Protein product: CASRKTGNYGYTF.

This CDR3 reads CASSLRTVVGTEPEAFF. For the CDR3, the DNA is TGTGCCAGCAGCTTAAGGACAGTAGTGGGCACAGAGCCTGAAGCTTTCTTT. The V gene is TRBV11-2, the J gene TRBJ1-1; weak D call: TRBD1 (6 bases). The CDR3 extends over 17 amino acids. Germline V gene sequence: CDR1 SGHAT, CDR2 FQNNGV. The ends were cut back, 2 bases at V and 6 bases at J, with 22 bases in the middle. Complete variable domain (other parts from reference TRBV11-2 and TRBJ1-1): EAGVAQSPRYKIIEKRQSVAFWCNPISGHATLYWYQQILGQGPKLLIQFQNNGVVDDSQLPKDRFSAERLKGVDSTLKIQPAKLEDSAVYLCASSLRTVVGTEPEAFFGQGTRLTVV.

The chain couples TRBV29-1 to TRBJ2-5, with unresolved D. The V end was cut by 4 bases, the J end by 0 bases, with 6 bases between. Germline loops: CDR1 SQVTM, CDR2 ANQGSEA. The CDR3 totals 12 residues. CDR3 in amino acids: CSVVGYQETQYF. In nucleotides, the CDR3 is TGCAGCGTTGTGGGGTACCAAGAGACCCAGTACTTC.